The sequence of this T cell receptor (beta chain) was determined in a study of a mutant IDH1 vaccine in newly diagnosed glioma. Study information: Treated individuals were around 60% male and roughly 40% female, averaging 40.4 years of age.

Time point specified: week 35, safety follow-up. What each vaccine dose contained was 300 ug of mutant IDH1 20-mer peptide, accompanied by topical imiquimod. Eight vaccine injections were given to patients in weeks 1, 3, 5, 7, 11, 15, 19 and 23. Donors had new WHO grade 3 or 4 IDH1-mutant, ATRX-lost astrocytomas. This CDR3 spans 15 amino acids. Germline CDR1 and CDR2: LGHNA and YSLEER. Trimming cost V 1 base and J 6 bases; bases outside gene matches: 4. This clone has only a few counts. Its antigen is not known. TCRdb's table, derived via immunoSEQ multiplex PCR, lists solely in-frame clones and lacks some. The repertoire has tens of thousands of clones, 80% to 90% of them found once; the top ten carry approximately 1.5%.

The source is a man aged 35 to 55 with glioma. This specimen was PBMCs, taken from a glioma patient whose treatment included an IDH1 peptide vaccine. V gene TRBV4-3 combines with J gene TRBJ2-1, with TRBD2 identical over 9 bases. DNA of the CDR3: TGCGCCAGCAGCCAAGCGACTAGCGGAGCCAATGAGCAGTTCTTC. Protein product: CASSQATSGANEQFF.